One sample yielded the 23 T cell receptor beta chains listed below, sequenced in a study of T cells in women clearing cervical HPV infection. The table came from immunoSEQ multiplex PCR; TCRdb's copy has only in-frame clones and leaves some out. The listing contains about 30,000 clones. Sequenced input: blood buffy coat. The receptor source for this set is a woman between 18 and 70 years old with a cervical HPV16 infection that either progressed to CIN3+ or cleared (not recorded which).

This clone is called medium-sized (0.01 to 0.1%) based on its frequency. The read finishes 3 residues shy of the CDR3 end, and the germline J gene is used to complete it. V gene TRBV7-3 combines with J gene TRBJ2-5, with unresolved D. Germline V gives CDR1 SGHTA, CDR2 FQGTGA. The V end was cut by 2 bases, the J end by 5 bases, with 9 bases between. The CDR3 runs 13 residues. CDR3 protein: CASSLGFGETQYF. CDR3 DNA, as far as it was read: TGTGCCAGCAGCTTAGGTTTCGGTGAGACC. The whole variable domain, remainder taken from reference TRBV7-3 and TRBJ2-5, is GAGVSQTPSNKVTEKGKYVELRCDPISGHTALYWYRQSLGQGPEFLIYFQGTGAADDSGLPNDRFFAVRPEGSVSTLKIQRTERGDSAVYLCASSLGFGETQYFGPGTRLLVL.

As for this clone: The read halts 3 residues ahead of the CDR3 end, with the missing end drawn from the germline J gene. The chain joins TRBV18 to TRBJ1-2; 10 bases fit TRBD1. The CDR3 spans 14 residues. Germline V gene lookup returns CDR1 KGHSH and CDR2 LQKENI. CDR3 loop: CASSPGQGSYDYTF. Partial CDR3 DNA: TGTGCCAGCTCACCGGGACAGGGGTCCTACGAC.

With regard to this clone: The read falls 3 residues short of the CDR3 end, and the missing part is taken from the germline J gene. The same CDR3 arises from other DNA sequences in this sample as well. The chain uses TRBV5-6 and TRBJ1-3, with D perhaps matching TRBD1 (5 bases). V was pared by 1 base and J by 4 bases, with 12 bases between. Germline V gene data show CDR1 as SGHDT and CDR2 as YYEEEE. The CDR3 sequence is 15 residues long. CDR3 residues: CASSLQGIGGNTIYF. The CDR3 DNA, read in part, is TGTGCCAGCAGCTTGCAGGGTATAGGCGGAAACACC.

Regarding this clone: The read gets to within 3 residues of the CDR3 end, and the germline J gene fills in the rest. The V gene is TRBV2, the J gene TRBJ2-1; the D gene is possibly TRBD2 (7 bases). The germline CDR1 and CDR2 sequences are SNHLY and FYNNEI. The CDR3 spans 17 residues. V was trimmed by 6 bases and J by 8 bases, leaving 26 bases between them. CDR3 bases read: TGTGCCAGCAGCCCGAACCCCCTTGGCGGGGGCCGGCATGAG. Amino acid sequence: CASSPNPLGGGRHE. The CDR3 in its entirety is CASSPNPLGGGRHEQFF.

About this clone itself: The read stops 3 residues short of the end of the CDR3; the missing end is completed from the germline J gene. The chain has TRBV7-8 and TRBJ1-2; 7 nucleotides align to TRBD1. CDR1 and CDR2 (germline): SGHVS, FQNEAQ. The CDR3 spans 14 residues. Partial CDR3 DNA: TGTGCCAGCAGCTTAGTAGGGGGCTACAATGAC. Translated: CASSLVGGYND. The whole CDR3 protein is CASSLVGGYNDYTF. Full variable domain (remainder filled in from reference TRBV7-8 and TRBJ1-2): GAGVSQSPRYKVAKRGQDVALRCDPISGHVSLFWYQQALGQGPEFLTYFQNEAQLDKSGLPSDRFFAERPEGSVSTLKIQRTQQEDSAVYLCASSLVGGYNDYTFGSGTRLTVV.

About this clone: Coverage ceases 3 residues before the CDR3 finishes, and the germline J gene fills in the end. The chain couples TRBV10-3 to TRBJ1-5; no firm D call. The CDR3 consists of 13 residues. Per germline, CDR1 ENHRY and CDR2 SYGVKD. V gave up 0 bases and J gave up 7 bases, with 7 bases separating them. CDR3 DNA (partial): TGTGCCATCAGTGAGTCGGTTGGCCAGCCC. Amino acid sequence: CAISESVGQP. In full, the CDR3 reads CAISESVGQPQHF.

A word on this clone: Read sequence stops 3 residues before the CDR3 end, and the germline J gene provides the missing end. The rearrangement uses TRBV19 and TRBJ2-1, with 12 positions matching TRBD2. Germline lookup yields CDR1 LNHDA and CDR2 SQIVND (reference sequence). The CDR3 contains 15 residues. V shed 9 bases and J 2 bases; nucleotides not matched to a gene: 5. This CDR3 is CARTLAGGPYNEQFF. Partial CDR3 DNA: TGTGCCAGAACGCTAGCGGGGGGGCCCTACAATGAG.

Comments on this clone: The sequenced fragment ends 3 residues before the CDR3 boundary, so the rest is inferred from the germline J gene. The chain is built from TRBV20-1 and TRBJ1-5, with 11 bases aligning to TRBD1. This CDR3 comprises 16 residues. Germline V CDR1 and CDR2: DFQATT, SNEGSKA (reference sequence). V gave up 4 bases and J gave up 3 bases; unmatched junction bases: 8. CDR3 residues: CSATRVGQGVNQPQHF. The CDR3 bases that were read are TGCAGTGCTACGAGGGTGGGACAGGGGGTCAATCAGCCC.

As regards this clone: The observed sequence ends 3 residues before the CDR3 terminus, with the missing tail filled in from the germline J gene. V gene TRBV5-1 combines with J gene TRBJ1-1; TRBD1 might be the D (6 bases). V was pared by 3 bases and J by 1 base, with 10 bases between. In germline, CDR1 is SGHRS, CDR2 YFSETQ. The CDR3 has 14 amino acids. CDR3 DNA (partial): TGCGCCAGCAGCTCTGGACAGCCGAACACTGAA. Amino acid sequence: CASSSGQPNTE. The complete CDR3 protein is CASSSGQPNTEAFF.

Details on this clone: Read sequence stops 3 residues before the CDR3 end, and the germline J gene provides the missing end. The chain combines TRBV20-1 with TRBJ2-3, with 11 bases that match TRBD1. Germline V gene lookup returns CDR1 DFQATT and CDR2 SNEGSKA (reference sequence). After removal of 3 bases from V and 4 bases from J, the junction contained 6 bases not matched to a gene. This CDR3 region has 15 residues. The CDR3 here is CSARAPGQGADTQYF. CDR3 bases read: TGCAGTGCTAGGGCCCCGGGACAGGGGGCAGATACG.

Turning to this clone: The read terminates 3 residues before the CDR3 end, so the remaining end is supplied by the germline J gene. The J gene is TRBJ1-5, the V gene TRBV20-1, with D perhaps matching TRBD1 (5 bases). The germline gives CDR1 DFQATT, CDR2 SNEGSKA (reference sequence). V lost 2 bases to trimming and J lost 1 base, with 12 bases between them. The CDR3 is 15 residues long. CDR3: CSARPYKGSNQPQHF. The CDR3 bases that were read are TGCAGTGCTAGACCTTACAAGGGGAGCAATCAGCCC.

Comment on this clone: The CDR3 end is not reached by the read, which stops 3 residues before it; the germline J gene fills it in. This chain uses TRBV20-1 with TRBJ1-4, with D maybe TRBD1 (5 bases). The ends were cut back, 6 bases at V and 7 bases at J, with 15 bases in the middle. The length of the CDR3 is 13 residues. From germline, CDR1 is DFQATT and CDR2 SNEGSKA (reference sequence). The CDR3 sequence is CSAKHPRGEKLFF. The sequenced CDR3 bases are TGCAGTGCCAAACACCCGAGGGGTGAAAAA.

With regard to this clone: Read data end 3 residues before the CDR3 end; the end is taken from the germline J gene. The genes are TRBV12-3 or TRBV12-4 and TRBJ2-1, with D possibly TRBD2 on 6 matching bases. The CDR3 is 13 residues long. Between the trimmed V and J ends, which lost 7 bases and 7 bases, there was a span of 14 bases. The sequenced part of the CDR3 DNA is TGTGCCAGCACCTCGTATGCGGGGAATGAG. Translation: CASTSYAGNE. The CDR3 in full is CASTSYAGNEQFF.

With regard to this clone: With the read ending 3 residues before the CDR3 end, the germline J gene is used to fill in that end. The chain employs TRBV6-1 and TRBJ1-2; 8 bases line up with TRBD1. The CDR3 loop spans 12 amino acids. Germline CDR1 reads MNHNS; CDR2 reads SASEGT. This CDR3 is CASSVDRGSYTF. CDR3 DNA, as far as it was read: TGTGCCAGCAGTGTTGACAGGGGAAGC.

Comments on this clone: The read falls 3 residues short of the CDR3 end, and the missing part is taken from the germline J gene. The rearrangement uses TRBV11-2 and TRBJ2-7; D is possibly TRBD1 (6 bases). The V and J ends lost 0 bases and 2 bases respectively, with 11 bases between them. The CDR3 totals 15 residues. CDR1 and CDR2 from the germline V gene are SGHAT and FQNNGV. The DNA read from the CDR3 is TGTGCCAGCAGCTTAGAGGGGGCTAGTCCCTACGAG. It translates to CASSLEGASPYE. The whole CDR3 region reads CASSLEGASPYEQYF.

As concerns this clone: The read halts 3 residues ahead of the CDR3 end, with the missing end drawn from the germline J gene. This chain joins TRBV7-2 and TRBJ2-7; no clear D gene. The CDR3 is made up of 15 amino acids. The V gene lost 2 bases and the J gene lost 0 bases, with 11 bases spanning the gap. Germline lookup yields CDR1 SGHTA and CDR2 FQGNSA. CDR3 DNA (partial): TGTGCCAGCAGCTTAACGAAGCTTCCCTCCTACGAG. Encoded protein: CASSLTKLPSYE. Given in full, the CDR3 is CASSLTKLPSYEQYF.

The CDR3 bases that were read are TGTGCCAGCAGCCCACGCGAACAGAGTGGA. This encodes CASSPREQSG. The entire CDR3 sequence reads CASSPREQSGAFF. The chain combines TRBV7-8 with TRBJ1-1; D is ambiguous. The read comes to an end 3 residues before the CDR3 does, leaving the germline J gene to fill in the end. The CDR3 totals 13 residues. Per germline, CDR1 SGHVS and CDR2 FQNEAQ.

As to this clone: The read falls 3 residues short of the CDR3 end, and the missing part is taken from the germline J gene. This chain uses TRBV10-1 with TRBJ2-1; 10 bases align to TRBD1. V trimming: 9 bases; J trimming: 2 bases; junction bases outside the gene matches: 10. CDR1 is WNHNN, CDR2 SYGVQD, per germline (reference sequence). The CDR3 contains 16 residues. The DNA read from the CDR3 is TGCGCCAGTTGGGACAGGGGACTCGGTGCCTACAATGAG. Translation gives CASWDRGLGAYNE. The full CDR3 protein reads CASWDRGLGAYNEQFF.

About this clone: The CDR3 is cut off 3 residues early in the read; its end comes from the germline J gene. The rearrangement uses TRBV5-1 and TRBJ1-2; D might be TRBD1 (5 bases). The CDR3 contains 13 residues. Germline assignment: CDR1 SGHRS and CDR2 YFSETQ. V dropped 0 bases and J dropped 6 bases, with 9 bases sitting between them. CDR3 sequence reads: CASSLAGIDGYTF. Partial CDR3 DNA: TGCGCCAGCAGCTTGGCAGGGATAGATGGC.

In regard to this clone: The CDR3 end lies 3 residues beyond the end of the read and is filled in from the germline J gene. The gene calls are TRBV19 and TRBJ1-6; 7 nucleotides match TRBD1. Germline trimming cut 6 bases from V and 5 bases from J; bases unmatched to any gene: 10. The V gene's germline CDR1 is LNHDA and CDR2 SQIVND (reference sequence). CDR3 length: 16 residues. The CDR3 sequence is CASRKIRGFNNSPLHF. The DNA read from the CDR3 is TGTGCCAGTAGGAAGATCAGGGGGTTTAATAATTCACCC. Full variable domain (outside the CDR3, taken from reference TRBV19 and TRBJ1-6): DGGITQSPKYLFRKEGQNVTLSCEQNLNHDAMYWYRQDPGQGLRLIYYSQIVNDFQKGDIAEGYSVSREKKESFPLTVTSAQKNPTAFYLCASRKIRGFNNSPLHFGNGTRLTVT.

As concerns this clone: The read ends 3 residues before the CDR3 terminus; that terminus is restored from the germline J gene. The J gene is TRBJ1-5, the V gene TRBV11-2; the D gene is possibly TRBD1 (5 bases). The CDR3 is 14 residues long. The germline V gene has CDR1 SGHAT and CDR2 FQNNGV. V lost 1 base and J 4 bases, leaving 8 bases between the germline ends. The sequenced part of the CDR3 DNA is TGTGCCAGCAGCTTAGGACAGAGAAATCAGCCC. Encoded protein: CASSLGQRNQP. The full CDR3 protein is CASSLGQRNQPQHF.

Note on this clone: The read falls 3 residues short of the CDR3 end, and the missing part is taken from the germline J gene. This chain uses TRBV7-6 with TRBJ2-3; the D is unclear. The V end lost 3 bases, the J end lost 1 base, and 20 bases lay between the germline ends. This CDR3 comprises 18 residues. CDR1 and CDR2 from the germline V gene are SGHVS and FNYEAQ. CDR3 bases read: TGTGCCAGCAGCTTGGATCCGCGTAGATTTCGGGGCACAGATACG. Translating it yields CASSLDPRRFRGTDT. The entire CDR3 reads CASSLDPRRFRGTDTQYF. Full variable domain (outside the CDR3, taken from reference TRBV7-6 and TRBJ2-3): GAGVSQSPRYKVTKRGQDVALRCDPISGHVSLYWYRQALGQGPEFLTYFNYEAQQDKSGLPNDRFSAERPEGSISTLTIQRTEQRDSAMYRCASSLDPRRFRGTDTQYFGPGTRLTVL.

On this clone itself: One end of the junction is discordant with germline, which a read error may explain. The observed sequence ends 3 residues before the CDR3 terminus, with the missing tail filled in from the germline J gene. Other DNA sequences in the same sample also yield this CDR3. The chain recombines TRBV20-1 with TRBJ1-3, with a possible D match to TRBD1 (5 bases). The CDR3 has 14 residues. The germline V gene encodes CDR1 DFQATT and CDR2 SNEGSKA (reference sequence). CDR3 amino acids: CSARHGGVGNTIYF. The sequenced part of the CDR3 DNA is TGCAGTGCTAGACATGGGGGGGTAGGAAACACA.